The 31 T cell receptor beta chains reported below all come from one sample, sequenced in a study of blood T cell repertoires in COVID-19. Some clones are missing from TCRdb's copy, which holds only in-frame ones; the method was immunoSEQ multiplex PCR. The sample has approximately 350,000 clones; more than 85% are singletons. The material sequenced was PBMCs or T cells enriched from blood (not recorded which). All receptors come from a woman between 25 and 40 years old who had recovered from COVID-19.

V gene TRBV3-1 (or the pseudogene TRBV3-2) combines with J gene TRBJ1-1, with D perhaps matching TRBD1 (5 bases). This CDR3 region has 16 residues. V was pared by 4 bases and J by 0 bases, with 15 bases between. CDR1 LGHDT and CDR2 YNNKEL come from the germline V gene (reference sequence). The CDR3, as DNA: TGTGCCAGCAGCCGAGGTTTAGACAGCCTGAACACTGAAGCTTTCTTT. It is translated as CASSRGLDSLNTEAFF.

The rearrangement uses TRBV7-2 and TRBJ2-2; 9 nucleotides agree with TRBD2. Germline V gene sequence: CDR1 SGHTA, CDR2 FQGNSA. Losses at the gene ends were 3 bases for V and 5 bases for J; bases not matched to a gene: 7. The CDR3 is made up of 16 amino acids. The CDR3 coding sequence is TGTGCCAGCAGCTTCTTAGCGGGAGTGGGGACCGGGGAGCTGTTTTTT. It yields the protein CASSFLAGVGTGELFF.

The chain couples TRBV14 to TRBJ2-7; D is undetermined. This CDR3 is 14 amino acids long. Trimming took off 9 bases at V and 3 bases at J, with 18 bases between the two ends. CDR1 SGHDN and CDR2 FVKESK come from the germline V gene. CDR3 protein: CARTTDVFGYEQYF. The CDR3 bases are TGTGCCAGGACAACGGATGTTTTCGGCTACGAGCAGTACTTC.

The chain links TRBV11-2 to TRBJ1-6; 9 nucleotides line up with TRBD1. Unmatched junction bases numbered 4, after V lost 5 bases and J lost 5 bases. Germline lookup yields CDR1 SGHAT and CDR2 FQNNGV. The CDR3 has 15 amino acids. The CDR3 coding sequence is TGTGCCAGCAGCCACCGGGACAGGGATAATTCACCCCTCCACTTT. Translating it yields CASSHRDRDNSPLHF.

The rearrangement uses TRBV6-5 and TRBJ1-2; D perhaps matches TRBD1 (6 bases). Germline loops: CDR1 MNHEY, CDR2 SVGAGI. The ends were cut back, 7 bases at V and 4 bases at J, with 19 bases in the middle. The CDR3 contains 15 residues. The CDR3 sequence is CASKLSGGRSYGYTF. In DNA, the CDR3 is TGTGCCAGCAAATTGTCGGGGGGGCGTTCCTATGGCTACACCTTC.

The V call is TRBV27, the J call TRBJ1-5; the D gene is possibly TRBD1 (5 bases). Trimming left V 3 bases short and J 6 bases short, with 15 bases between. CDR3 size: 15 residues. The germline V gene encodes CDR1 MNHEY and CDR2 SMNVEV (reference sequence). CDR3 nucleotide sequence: TGTGCCAGCAGTTTTCAAGGGGATCTGGGTCAGCCCCAGCATTTT. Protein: CASSFQGDLGQPQHF.

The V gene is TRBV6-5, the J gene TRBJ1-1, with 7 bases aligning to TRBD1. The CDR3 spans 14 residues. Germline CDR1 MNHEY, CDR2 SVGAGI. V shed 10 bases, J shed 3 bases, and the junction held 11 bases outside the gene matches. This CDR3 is CATLQTDRDTEAFF. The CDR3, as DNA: TGTGCCACACTTCAAACCGACAGGGACACTGAAGCTTTCTTT.

CDR3 sequence (DNA): TGTGCCAGCAGCTTTCAGGGGGCATCCTACAATGAGCAGTTCTTC. It codes for CASSFQGASYNEQFF. The chain carries TRBV7-3 and TRBJ2-1; TRBD1 aligns across 8 bases. The J segment lost 1 base and the V segment lost 3 bases, leaving 2 bases of the junction unmatched. Germline CDR1 reads SGHTA; CDR2 reads FQGTGA. The CDR3 is 15 amino acids.

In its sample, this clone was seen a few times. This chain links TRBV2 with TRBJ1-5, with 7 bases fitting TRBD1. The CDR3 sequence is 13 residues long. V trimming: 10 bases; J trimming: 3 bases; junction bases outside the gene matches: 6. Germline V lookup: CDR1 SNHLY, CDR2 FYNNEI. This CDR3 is CATRGQVNQPQHF. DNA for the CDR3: TGTGCCACCAGAGGACAGGTCAATCAGCCCCAGCATTTT.

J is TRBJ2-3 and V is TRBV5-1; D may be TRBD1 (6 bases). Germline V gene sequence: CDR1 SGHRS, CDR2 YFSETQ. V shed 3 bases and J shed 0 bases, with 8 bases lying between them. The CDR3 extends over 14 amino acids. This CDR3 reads CASSSGQSTDTQYF. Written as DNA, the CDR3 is TGCGCCAGCAGCTCTGGACAGAGCACAGATACGCAGTATTTT. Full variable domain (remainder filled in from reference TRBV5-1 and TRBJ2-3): KAGVTQTPRYLIKTRGQQVTLSCSPISGHRSVSWYQQTPGQGLQFLFEYFSETQRNKGNFPGRFSGRQFSNSRSEMNVSTLELGDSALYLCASSSGQSTDTQYFGPGTRLTVL.

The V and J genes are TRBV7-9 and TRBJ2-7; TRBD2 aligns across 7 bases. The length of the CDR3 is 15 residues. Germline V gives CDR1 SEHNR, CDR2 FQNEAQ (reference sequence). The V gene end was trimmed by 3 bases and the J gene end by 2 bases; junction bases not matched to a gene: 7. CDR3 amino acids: CASSFSRDYPYEQYF. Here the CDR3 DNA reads TGTGCCAGCAGCTTTTCCCGGGACTATCCCTACGAGCAGTACTTC.

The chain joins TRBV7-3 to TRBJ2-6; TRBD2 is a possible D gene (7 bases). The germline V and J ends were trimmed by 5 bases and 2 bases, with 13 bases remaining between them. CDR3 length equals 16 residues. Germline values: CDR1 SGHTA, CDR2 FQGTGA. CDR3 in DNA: TGTGCCAGCAGCAAACAGGGAGGGGCTGGGGCCAACGTCCTGACTTTC. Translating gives CASSKQGGAGANVLTF.

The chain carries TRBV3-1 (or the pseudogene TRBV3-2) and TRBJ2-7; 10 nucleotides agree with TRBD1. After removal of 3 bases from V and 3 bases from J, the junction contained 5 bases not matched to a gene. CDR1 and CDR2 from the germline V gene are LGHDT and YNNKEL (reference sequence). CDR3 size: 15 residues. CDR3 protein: CASSHPGQGYYEQYF. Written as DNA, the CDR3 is TGTGCCAGCAGCCACCCGGGACAGGGGTACTACGAGCAGTACTTC.

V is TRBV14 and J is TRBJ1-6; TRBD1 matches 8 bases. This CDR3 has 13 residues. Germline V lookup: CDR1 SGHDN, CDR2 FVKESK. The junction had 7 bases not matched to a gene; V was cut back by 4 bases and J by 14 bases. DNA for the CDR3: TGTGCCAGCAGCCCGCCAGACAGGGGCACCCTCCACTTT. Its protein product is CASSPPDRGTLHF.

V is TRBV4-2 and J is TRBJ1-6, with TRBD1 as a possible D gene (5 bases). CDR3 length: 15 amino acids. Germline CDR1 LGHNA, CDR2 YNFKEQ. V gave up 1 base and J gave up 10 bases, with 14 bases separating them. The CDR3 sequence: CASSQVNQGGSPLHF. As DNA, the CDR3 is TGTGCCAGCAGCCAAGTAAATCAGGGTGGCTCACCCCTCCACTTT.

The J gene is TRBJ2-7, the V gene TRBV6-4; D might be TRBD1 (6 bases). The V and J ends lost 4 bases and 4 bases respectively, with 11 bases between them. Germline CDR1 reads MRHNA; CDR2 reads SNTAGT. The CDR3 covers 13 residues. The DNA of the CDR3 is TGTGCCAGCAGTGTGGAACAGGGTTACGAGCAGTACTTC. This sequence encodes CASSVEQGYEQYF.

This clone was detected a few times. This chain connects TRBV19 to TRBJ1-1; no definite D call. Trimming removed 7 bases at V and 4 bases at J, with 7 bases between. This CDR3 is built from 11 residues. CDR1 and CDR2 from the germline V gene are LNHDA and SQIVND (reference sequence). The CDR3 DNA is TGTGCCAGTATGCGGAGCACTGAAGCTTTCTTT. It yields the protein CASMRSTEAFF.

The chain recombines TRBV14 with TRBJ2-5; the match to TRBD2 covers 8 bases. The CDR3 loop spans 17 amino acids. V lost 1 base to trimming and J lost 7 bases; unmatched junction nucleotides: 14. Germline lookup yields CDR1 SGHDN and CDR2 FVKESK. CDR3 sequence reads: CASSQVATGGSRVTQYF. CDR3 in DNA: TGTGCCAGCAGCCAAGTGGCGACGGGGGGGTCCCGGGTGACCCAGTACTTC.

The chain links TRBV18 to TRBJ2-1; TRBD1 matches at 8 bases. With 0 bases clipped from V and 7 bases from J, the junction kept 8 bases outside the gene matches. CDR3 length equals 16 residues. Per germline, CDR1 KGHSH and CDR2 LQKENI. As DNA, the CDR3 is TGTGCCAGCTCACCACCGGCAGGGGGCCCTTTTAATGAGCAGTTCTTC. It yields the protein CASSPPAGGPFNEQFF.

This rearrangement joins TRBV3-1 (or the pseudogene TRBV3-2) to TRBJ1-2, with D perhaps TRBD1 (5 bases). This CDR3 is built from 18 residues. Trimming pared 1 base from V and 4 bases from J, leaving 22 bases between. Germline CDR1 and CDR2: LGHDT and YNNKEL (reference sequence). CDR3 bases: TGTGCCAGCAGCCAAGCTCCGAGGGCACTGGGGACTATCTATGGCTACACCTTC. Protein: CASSQAPRALGTIYGYTF.

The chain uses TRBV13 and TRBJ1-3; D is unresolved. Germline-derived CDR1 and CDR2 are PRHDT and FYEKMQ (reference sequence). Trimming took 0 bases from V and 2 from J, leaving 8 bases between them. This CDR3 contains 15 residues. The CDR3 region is CASSLGRTPGNTIYF. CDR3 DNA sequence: TGTGCCAGCAGCTTAGGCCGGACTCCTGGAAACACCATATATTTT.

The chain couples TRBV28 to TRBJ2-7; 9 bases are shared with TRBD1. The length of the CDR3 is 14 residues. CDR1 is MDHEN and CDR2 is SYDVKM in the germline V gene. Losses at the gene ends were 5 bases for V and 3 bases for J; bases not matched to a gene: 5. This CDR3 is CASSRTGDHYEQYF. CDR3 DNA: TGTGCCAGCAGTAGGACAGGGGACCACTACGAGCAGTACTTC.

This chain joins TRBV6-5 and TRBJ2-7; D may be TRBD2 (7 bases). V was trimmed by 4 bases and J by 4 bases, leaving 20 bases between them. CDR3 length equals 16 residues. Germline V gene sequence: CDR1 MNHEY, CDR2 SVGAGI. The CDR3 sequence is CASSSAGAGALYEQYF. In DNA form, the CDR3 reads TGTGCCAGCAGTTCAGCAGGGGCGGGAGCCTTATACGAGCAGTACTTC.

The chain's CDR3 is CASSAGLASTDTQYF. CDR3 bases: TGTGCCAGCAGCGCGGGACTAGCTAGCACAGATACGCAGTATTTT. The V gene is TRBV9, the J gene TRBJ2-3; 9 positions match TRBD2. V shed 3 bases, J shed 0 bases, and the junction held 2 bases outside the gene matches. The germline V gene encodes CDR1 SGDLS and CDR2 YYNGEE. This CDR3 is built from 15 residues.

CDR3 DNA: TGTGCCAGCAGCGGCTGGGGCCGATACACTGAAGCTTTCTTT. The encoded protein is CASSGWGRYTEAFF. The chain joins TRBV5-4 to TRBJ1-1; a weak D match, TRBD1 (5 bases). CDR3 length: 14 residues. Germline CDR1 is SGHNT and CDR2 is YYREEE (reference sequence). Deletions cut 4 bases from V and 3 bases from J, with 13 bases between. The full variable domain, rest sourced from reference TRBV5-4 and TRBJ1-1, is ETGVTQSPTHLIKTRGQQVTLRCSSQSGHNTVSWYQQALGQGPQFIFQYYREEENGRGNFPPRFSGLQFPNYSSELNVNALELDDSALYLCASSGWGRYTEAFFGQGTRLTVV.

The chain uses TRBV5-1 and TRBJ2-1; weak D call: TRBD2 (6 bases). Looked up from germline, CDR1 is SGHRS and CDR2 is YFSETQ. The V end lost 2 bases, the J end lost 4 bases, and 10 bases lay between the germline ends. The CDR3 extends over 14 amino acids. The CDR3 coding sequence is TGCGCCAGCAGCTTTGAGGGGAGGTACAATGAGCAGTTCTTC. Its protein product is CASSFEGRYNEQFF.

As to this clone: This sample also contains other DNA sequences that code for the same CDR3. CDR3 in amino acids: CASSVGQGREQYF. The DNA of the CDR3 is TGTGCCAGCAGCGTAGGACAGGGTAGAGAGCAGTACTTC. The rearrangement joins TRBV9 to TRBJ2-7, with 7 nucleotides matching TRBD1. V shed 0 bases and J 7 bases; nucleotides not matched to a gene: 4. This CDR3 spans 13 amino acids. Germline V gene data show CDR1 as SGDLS and CDR2 as YYNGEE.

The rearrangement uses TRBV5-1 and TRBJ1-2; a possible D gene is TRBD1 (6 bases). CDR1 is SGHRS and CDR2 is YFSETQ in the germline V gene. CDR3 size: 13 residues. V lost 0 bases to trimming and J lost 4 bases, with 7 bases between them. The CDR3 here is CASSLETGYGYTF. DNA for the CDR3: TGCGCCAGCAGCTTGGAGACAGGCTATGGCTACACCTTC.

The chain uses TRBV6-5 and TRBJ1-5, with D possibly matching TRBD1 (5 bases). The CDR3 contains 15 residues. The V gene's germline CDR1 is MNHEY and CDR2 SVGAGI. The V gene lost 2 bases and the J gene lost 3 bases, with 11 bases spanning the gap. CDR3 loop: CASSYGRGDNQPQHF. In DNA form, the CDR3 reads TGTGCCAGCAGTTACGGGAGGGGTGACAATCAGCCCCAGCATTTT.

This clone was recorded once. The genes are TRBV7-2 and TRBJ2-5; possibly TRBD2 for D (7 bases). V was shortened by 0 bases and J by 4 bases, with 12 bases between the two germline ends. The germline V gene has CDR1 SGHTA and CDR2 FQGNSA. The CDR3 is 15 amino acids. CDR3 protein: CASSLAGGPVETQYF. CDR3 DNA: TGTGCCAGCAGCTTAGCGGGGGGGCCGGTAGAGACCCAGTACTTC.

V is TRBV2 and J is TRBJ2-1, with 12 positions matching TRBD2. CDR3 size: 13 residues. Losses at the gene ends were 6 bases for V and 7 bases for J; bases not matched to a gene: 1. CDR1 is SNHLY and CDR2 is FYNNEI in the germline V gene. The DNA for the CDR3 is TGTGCCAGCAGGGGGACTAGCGGGAATGAGCAGTTCTTC. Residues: CASRGTSGNEQFF.